One and the same sample provided the 21 T cell receptor beta chains below, sequenced in a study of blood T cells in healthy people across ages. It was with a sample-barcoded 5' primer and a J-beta primer mix that a second PCR of about 7 to 12 cycles was run. TCRdb called the 5' RACE reads again in MiXCR, with one record for every CDR3 protein. The sample holds hundreds of thousands of distinct CDR3 sequences, roughly a quarter seen once. Sequenced input: blood. All receptors derive from a woman aged 70-85 years in good health.

The table lists this clonotype with a few counts. The chain has TRBV5-1 and TRBJ2-1; 12 bases are a match to TRBD2. This CDR3 has 15 residues. The J segment lost 5 bases and the V segment lost 0 bases, leaving 0 bases of the junction unmatched. Germline loops: CDR1 SGHRS, CDR2 YFSETQ. For the CDR3, the DNA is TGCGCCAGCAGCTTGGGGACTAGCGGGAACAATGAGCAGTTCTTC. It specifies CASSLGTSGNNEQFF.

The chain combines TRBV20-1 with TRBJ1-2; perhaps TRBD1 as D (5 bases). Germline-derived CDR1 and CDR2 are DFQATT and SNEGSKA (reference sequence). This CDR3 has 14 residues. The V and J ends lost 0 bases and 4 bases respectively, with 12 bases between them. In DNA, the CDR3 is TGCAGTGCTAGAGATCCCAACAGGCCCTATGGCTACACCTTC. Translating it yields CSARDPNRPYGYTF.

Many counts were recorded for this clonotype. The rearrangement uses TRBV5-1 and TRBJ2-1, with D possibly called TRBD1 or TRBD2 (5 bases each). The V and J ends lost 7 bases and 10 bases respectively, with 15 bases between them. CDR3 size: 12 residues. Germline CDR1 reads SGHRS; CDR2 reads YFSETQ. This chain's CDR3 is CASSPARGEQFF. Here the CDR3 DNA reads TGCGCCAGCTCACCGGCGAGGGGAGAGCAGTTCTTC. Variable domain in full (rest from reference TRBV5-1 and TRBJ2-1): KAGVTQTPRYLIKTRGQQVTLSCSPISGHRSVSWYQQTPGQGLQFLFEYFSETQRNKGNFPGRFSGRQFSNSRSEMNVSTLELGDSALYLCASSPARGEQFFGPGTRLTVL.

This clonotype was seen a handful of times. One end of the junction is discordant with germline, which a read error may explain. J is TRBJ2-6 and V is TRBV20-1; no definite D call. The CDR3 is made up of 12 amino acids. CDR1 is DFQATT, CDR2 SNEGSKA, per germline (reference sequence). Here the CDR3 DNA reads TGCGGTGCCCGATCTGGGGCCAACGTCCTGACTTTC. It is translated as CGARSGANVLTF.

This clonotype was picked up a small number of times. V gene TRBV15 combines with J gene TRBJ2-5; tentatively, D is TRBD2 (6 bases). The J call may be in error: the DNA end matches TRBJ2-7 better. The CDR3 totals 13 residues. The germline CDR1 and CDR2 sequences are LNHNV and YYDKDF (reference sequence). CDR3 coding DNA: TGTGCCACCAGCAGAGAACTAGCTTACGAGCAGTACTTC. Its protein is CATSRELAYEQYF.

V usage is TRBV6-1 and J usage is TRBJ2-1; TRBD1 agrees at 10 bases. Per the germline V gene, CDR1 is MNHNS and CDR2 is SASEGT. This CDR3 has 15 amino acids. After removal of 6 bases from V and 2 bases from J, the junction contained 4 bases not matched to a gene. CDR3 sequence: CASSPGTGAYNEQFF. Here the CDR3 DNA reads TGTGCCAGCAGCCCCGGGACAGGGGCCTACAATGAGCAGTTCTTC.

The V and J genes are TRBV5-1 and TRBJ2-5, with 7 bases fitting TRBD1. V lost 0 bases and J lost 2; bases outside the gene matches: 7. CDR1 SGHRS and CDR2 YFSETQ come from the germline V gene. The CDR3 sequence is 16 residues long. The DNA for the CDR3 is TGCGCCAGCAGCTTGGGACAGGGTCGTCTTCAAGAGACCCAGTACTTC. This codes for CASSLGQGRLQETQYF.

The table lists this clonotype with a few counts. J is TRBJ2-1 and V is TRBV7-2; D unclear. TRBJ2-5 explains the end of the DNA better; the J call may be wrong. The CDR3 runs 14 residues. Germline assignment: CDR1 SGHTA and CDR2 FQGNSA. CDR3 DNA sequence: TGTGCCAGCAGCCCAGCACTTGGCCAAGAGACCCAGTACTTC. Protein: CASSPALGQETQYF.

The chain carries TRBV27 and TRBJ2-7; D not resolved. Germline V gene data show CDR1 as MNHEY and CDR2 as SMNVEV (reference sequence). CDR3 length: 13 amino acids. V was shortened by 6 bases and J by 1 base, with 10 bases between the two germline ends. This chain's CDR3 is CASRPPRSYEQYF. The CDR3 bases are TGTGCCAGCAGGCCCCCCCGGTCCTACGAGCAGTACTTC.

A few counts support this clonotype. This sequence joins TRBV29-1 and TRBJ1-2; D not certain. The CDR3 length is 13 residues. V was trimmed by 4 bases and J by 5 bases, leaving 14 bases between them. CDR1 and CDR2 from the germline V gene are SQVTM and ANQGSEA. The DNA for the CDR3 is TGCAGCGTTGTAAACTCAAAAGATTATGGCTACACCTTC. Its translation is CSVVNSKDYGYTF.

In DNA form, the CDR3 reads TGTGCCAGCAGCCAGATTACTAGCGGGAGGACCTACGAGCAGTACTTC. Protein sequence: CASSQITSGRTYEQYF. The chain joins TRBV14 to TRBJ2-7; 12 nucleotides line up with TRBD2. J lost 2 bases, V lost 3 bases, and 5 bases had no gene match. The CDR3 has 16 residues. Germline V lookup: CDR1 SGHDN, CDR2 FVKESK.

This sequence joins TRBV5-5 and TRBJ2-7; D might be TRBD1 (6 bases). The germline V gene has CDR1 SGHKS and CDR2 YYEKEE (reference sequence). The CDR3 length is 14 residues. The V and J ends lost 4 bases and 2 bases respectively, with 13 bases between them. The CDR3 is CASSRDTRTYEQYF. The CDR3 DNA reads as TGTGCCAGCAGCCGGGACACTCGGACCTACGAGCAGTACTTC.

This chain joins TRBV7-9 and TRBJ1-1, with TRBD1 as a possible D gene (6 bases). The CDR3 contains 14 residues. Germline V gives CDR1 SEHNR, CDR2 FQNEAQ (reference sequence). Trimming took 5 bases from V and 8 from J, leaving 18 bases between them. The CDR3, as DNA: TGTGCCAGCAGCGTGGGAAGGGACAAAGAAGAAGCTTTCTTT. This translates into CASSVGRDKEEAFF.

V and J are TRBV28 and TRBJ2-7, with D unclear. This CDR3 is 15 amino acids long. V dropped 4 bases and J dropped 2 bases, with 15 bases sitting between them. The germline CDR1 and CDR2 sequences are MDHEN and SYDVKM. The CDR3 nucleotides are TGTGCCAGCAGTTCCTATAGGACGGATACCTACGAGCAGTACTTC. Protein sequence: CASSSYRTDTYEQYF. The variable domain in full, completed from reference TRBV28 and TRBJ2-7, reads DVKVTQSSRYLVKRTGEKVFLECVQDMDHENMFWYRQDPGLGLRLIYFSYDVKMKEKGDIPEGYSVSREKKERFSLILESASTNQTSMYLCASSSYRTDTYEQYFGPGTRLTVT.

V and J are TRBV6-1 and TRBJ1-4; possibly TRBD1 for D (5 bases). Germline V lookup: CDR1 MNHNS, CDR2 SASEGT. The CDR3 length is 14 residues. The ends were cut back, 6 bases at V and 3 bases at J, with 11 bases in the middle. In DNA, the CDR3 is TGTGCCAGCAGCGACTGGGGGGCTAATGAAAAACTGTTTTTT. It is translated as CASSDWGANEKLFF.

This clonotype has more than one count but fewer than ten. V and J are TRBV5-6 and TRBJ1-5; no definite D call. The V gene's germline CDR1 is SGHDT and CDR2 YYEEEE. Trimming pared 4 bases from V and 4 bases from J, leaving 24 bases between. The CDR3 contains 18 residues. CDR3: CASSTSRPPRASNQPQHF. CDR3 nucleotide sequence: TGTGCCAGCAGCACAAGTAGACCGCCCCGGGCCTCTAATCAGCCCCAGCATTTT.

The genes are TRBV4-2 and TRBJ2-7, with TRBD1 matching over 7 bases. J lost 4 bases, V lost 1 base, and 7 bases had no gene match. The CDR3 is 15 amino acids. In germline, CDR1 is LGHNA, CDR2 YNFKEQ. CDR3 nucleotide sequence: TGTGCCAGCAGCCAAGGACCTGGGGGACAGTACGAGCAGTACTTC. This translates into CASSQGPGGQYEQYF.

This clonotype came up a few times. This chain joins TRBV20-1 and TRBJ2-5; 15 nucleotides align to TRBD2. The J call is in doubt because the DNA end fits TRBJ2-1 better. The CDR3 spans 15 residues. Germline CDR1 and CDR2: DFQATT and SNEGSKA (reference sequence). The CDR3 DNA follows: TGCAGTGCAACCGGGACTAGCGGGAGGACGAATGAGCAGTTCTTC. Amino acids: CSATGTSGRTNEQFF.

The V and J genes are TRBV12-3 or TRBV12-4 and TRBJ2-6; no firm D call. Between the trimmed V and J ends, which lost 6 bases and 1 base, there was a span of 13 bases. There are 16 residues in the CDR3. The CDR3 DNA follows: TGTGCCAGCAGGGGCGCTACGACTTCTGGGGCCAACGTCCTGACTTTC. Its translation is CASRGATTSGANVLTF.

This clonotype was counted between two and nine times. V is TRBV7-9 and J is TRBJ1-4; the match to TRBD1 covers 12 bases. CDR1 and CDR2 from the germline V gene are SEHNR and FQNEAQ (reference sequence). Trimming took 5 bases from V and 1 from J; bases not matched to a gene: 2. The CDR3 is made up of 16 amino acids. The CDR3 coding sequence is TGTGCCAGCAGCAGGGACAGGGGGCTAACTAATGAAAAACTGTTTTTT. Translated: CASSRDRGLTNEKLFF.

This clonotype was found once. CDR3 DNA sequence: TGCGCCAGCAGCCAGCGCCGGGACACCTTGTACAATGAGCAGTTCTTC. Encoded protein: CASSQRRDTLYNEQFF. This sequence joins TRBV5-1 and TRBJ2-5, with D perhaps TRBD1 (6 bases). The J call may be wrong; the DNA end is better matched by TRBJ2-1. CDR3 length: 16 amino acids. CDR1 SGHRS and CDR2 YFSETQ come from the germline V gene.